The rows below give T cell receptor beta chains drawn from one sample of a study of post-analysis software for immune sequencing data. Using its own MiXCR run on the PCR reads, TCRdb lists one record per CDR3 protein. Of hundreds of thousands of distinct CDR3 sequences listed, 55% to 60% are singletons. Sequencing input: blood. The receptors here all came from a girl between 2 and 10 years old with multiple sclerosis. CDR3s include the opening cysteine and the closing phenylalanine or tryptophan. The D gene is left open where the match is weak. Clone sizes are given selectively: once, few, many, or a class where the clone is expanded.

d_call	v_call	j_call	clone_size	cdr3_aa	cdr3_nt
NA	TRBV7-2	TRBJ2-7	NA	CASSLERLTYEQYF	TGTGCCAGCAGCTTAGAGAGGTTAACCTACGAGCAGTACTTC
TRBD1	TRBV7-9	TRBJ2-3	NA	CASSLAGRGRADTQYF	TGTGCCAGCAGCTTAGCGGGAAGGGGGCGCGCAGATACGCAGTATTTT
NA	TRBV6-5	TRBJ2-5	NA	CASSSPLERFQETQYF	TGTGCCAGCAGTTCCCCCCTAGAACGATTTCAAGAGACCCAGTACTTC
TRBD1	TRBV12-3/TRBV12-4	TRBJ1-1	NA	CASSPGQSNTEAFF	TGTGCCAGCAGTCCGGGACAGAGCAACACTGAAGCTTTCTTT
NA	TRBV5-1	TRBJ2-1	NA	CASRFSGTDYNEQFF	TGCGCCAGCAGGTTTTCCGGGACGGACTACAATGAGCAGTTCTTC
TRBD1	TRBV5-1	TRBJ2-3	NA	CASSLGTGIDTQYF	TGCGCCAGCAGCTTGGGGACAGGGATAGATACGCAGTATTTT
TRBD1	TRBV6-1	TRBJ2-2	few	CASRGQGLPGELFF	TGTGCCAGCAGGGGACAGGGTTTACCCGGGGAGCTGTTTTTT
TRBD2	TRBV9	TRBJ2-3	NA	CASTTSGGDGDTQYF	TGTGCCAGCACCACTAGCGGGGGGGACGGAGATACGCAGTATTTT
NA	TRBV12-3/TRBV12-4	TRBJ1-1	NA	CASSLVQGLDTEAFF	TGTGCCAGCAGTTTAGTACAGGGTTTAGACACTGAAGCTTTCTTT
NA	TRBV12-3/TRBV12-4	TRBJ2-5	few	CASSLQTDLETQYF	TGTGCCAGCAGCCTCCAGACGGATTTGGAGACCCAGTACTTC
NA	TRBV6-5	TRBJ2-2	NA	CASSYGVSYTGELFF	TGTGCCAGCAGTTACGGGGTCAGCTACACCGGGGAGCTGTTTTTT
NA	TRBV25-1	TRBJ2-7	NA	CASSPPGVGVANEQYF	TGTGCCAGCAGTCCGCCCGGGGTGGGCGTCGCGAACGAGCAGTACTTC
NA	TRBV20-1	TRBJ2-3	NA	CSAFYAVGGATDTQYF	TGCAGTGCTTTTTACGCGGTCGGCGGGGCTACAGATACGCAGTATTTT
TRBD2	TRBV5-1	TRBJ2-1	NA	CASSPGLGYDPEQFF	TGCGCCAGCAGCCCGGGACTAGGGTATGATCCTGAGCAGTTCTTC
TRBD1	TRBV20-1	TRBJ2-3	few	CSARVPGTGAGTDTQYF	TGCAGTGCTAGAGTGCCAGGGACAGGGGCTGGCACAGATACGCAGTATTTT